The source of this T cell receptor (beta chain) is a study of CD8+ T cells in alopecia areata. RNA was isolated and reverse transcribed to cDNA, the sequencing template. The data were produced by immunoSEQ multiplex PCR, yet TCRdb's version contains in-frame clones alone and is incomplete. The profile shows about 180,000 clones, approximately 70% of them singletons. The V and J ends lost 2 bases and 2 bases respectively, with 8 bases between them. The CDR3 loop spans 14 amino acids. Germline CDR1 MNHEY, CDR2 SVGAGI. The sequence was collected from a human donor with alopecia areata. The V gene is TRBV6-5, the J gene TRBJ2-3, with D possibly TRBD2 on 5 matching bases. The starting material was CD8+ T cells sorted from blood, obtained at week 0. The CDR3 here is CASSYEGDTDTQYF. In nucleotides, the CDR3 is TGTGCCAGCAGTTACGAGGGTGACACAGATACGCAGTATTTT.